This T cell receptor (beta chain) was documented in a study of vaccination effects on CD4 cells after COVID-19. Study-wide results and caveats: At late timepoints after vaccination, vaccine- and infection-induced clones shrank markedly.

Germline V lookup: CDR1 KGHSH, CDR2 LQKENI. The CDR3 runs to 17 residues. V was trimmed by 2 bases and J by 0 bases, leaving 14 bases between them. The table came from immunoSEQ multiplex PCR; TCRdb's copy has only in-frame clones and leaves some out. The sample yields under 80,000 clones, around 79% seen once. A remark on this clone: Its antigen is unknown.

Prior to sequencing, the ViraFEST assay stimulated PBMC with viral peptide pools, which expanded the antigen-specific CD4+ T cells. Following culture for about ten days, CD4+ T cells were isolated. According to the study, vaccine recipients showed no prior SARS-CoV-2 infection and negative nucleocapsid antibodies. The chain has TRBV18 and TRBJ1-5; TRBD1 is a possible D gene (6 bases). This clonotype was obtained from a human donor who received a COVID-19 vaccine. Specimen: CD4+ T cells from PBMCs cultured with SARS-CoV-2 spike peptides, collected before COVID-19 vaccination. The CDR3 region is CASSPYGGGYSNQPQHF. The CDR3 bases are TGTGCCAGCTCACCATACGGGGGCGGCTATAGCAATCAGCCCCAGCATTTT. Full variable domain (outside the CDR3, taken from reference TRBV18 and TRBJ1-5): NAGVMQNPRHLVRRRGQEARLRCSPMKGHSHVYWYRQLPEEGLKFMVYLQKENIIDESGMPKERFSAEFPKEGPSILRIQQVVRGDSAAYFCASSPYGGGYSNQPQHFGDGTRLSIL.